The rows below give T cell receptor beta chains drawn from one sample of a study of shared clonotypes between healthy human individuals. Profiled with immunoSEQ multiplex PCR; TCRdb holds only in-frame clones, not every one. The repertoire holds about 700,000 clones, with about 74% as singletons. The source material was memory CD4+ T cells sorted from blood. Receptors were obtained from a woman aged 25 to 39 in good health. Both conserved end residues are part of each CDR3. A D gene is named only where the DNA matches it firmly. Not all rows give a size; the values are once, few, many and, for expanded clones, a class.

clone size: -
CDR3 length: 15
V gene: TRBV6-5
D gene: TRBD1
J gene: TRBJ2-3
CDR3 protein: CASSYYRGKTDTQYF
CDR3 DNA: TGTGCCAGCAGTTACTACAGGGGAAAGACAGATACGCAGTATTTT

clone size: few
CDR3 length: 16
V gene: TRBV11-2
D gene: -
J gene: TRBJ2-3
CDR3 protein: CASSLSGSPSTDTQYF
CDR3 DNA: TGTGCCAGCAGCTTATCAGGGAGTCCTAGCACAGATACGCAGTATTTT

clone size: -
CDR3 length: 13
V gene: TRBV5-6
D gene: -
J gene: TRBJ2-5
CDR3 protein: CASSLAWQETQYF
CDR3 DNA: TGTGCCAGCAGCTTGGCCTGGCAAGAGACCCAGTACTTC

clone size: once
CDR3 length: 14
V gene: TRBV9
D gene: -
J gene: TRBJ2-2
CDR3 protein: CASSVVPLRGELFF
CDR3 DNA: TGTGCCAGCAGCGTAGTCCCTCTTCGGGGGGAGCTGTTTTTT

clone size: -
CDR3 length: 13
V gene: TRBV2
D gene: -
J gene: TRBJ2-7
CDR3 protein: CASKLTSDYEQYF
CDR3 DNA: TGTGCCAGCAAGCTAACGAGTGATTACGAGCAGTACTTC

clone size: -
CDR3 length: 14
V gene: TRBV1
D gene: -
J gene: TRBJ2-5
CDR3 protein: CTSSHSGTSETQYF
CDR3 DNA: TGCACCAGCAGCCATAGCGGGACCTCAGAGACCCAGTACTTC

clone size: -
CDR3 length: 18
V gene: TRBV27
D gene: TRBD2
J gene: TRBJ2-2
CDR3 protein: CASQPYRLAGDLAGELFF
CDR3 DNA: TGTGCCAGCCAACCGTATAGACTAGCGGGAGATTTAGCCGGGGAGCTGTTTTTT

clone size: -
CDR3 length: 16
V gene: TRBV14
D gene: TRBD2
J gene: TRBJ2-7
CDR3 protein: CASSQRRGSGTYEQYF
CDR3 DNA: TGTGCCAGCAGCCAACGCCGCGGGAGTGGGACCTACGAGCAGTACTTC

clone size: once
CDR3 length: 17
V gene: TRBV28
D gene: TRBD1
J gene: TRBJ1-2
CDR3 protein: CASRFRTGVIANYGYTF
CDR3 DNA: TGTGCCAGCAGATTTCGGACAGGGGTTATAGCTAACTATGGCTACACCTTC

clone size: -
CDR3 length: 15
V gene: TRBV4-2
D gene: TRBD1
J gene: TRBJ2-5
CDR3 protein: CASSQKAGQGETQYF
CDR3 DNA: TGTGCGAGCAGCCAAAAGGCCGGACAGGGGGAGACCCAGTACTTC

clone size: -
CDR3 length: 17
V gene: TRBV28
D gene: TRBD1
J gene: TRBJ1-1
CDR3 protein: CASSSPSPGTGGAEAFF
CDR3 DNA: TGTGCCAGCAGTTCACCATCCCCCGGGACAGGGGGCGCCGAAGCTTTCTTT

clone size: -
CDR3 length: 13
V gene: TRBV19
D gene: -
J gene: TRBJ2-7
CDR3 protein: CATMDGSLREQYF
CDR3 DNA: TGTGCCACTATGGACGGGAGTCTAAGAGAGCAGTACTTC

clone size: -
CDR3 length: 13
V gene: TRBV6-1
D gene: -
J gene: TRBJ1-1
CDR3 protein: CASSEIQGTEAFF
CDR3 DNA: TGTGCCAGCAGTGAAATCCAGGGAACTGAAGCTTTCTTT

clone size: once
CDR3 length: 15
V gene: TRBV10-3
D gene: -
J gene: TRBJ2-7
CDR3 protein: CAISSWGKESYEQYF
CDR3 DNA: TGTGCCATCAGTTCATGGGGGAAAGAGTCATACGAGCAGTACTTC

clone size: -
CDR3 length: 13
V gene: TRBV5-6
D gene: -
J gene: TRBJ2-7
CDR3 protein: CASSLPGFYEQYF
CDR3 DNA: TGTGCCAGCAGCCTGCCGGGGTTCTATGAGCAGTACTTC

clone size: -
CDR3 length: 15
V gene: TRBV5-5
D gene: -
J gene: TRBJ1-1
CDR3 protein: CASSFGGSVNTEAFF
CDR3 DNA: TGTGCCAGCAGCTTCGGGGGAAGTGTGAACACTGAAGCTTTCTTT

clone size: -
CDR3 length: 15
V gene: TRBV7-2
D gene: -
J gene: TRBJ2-7
CDR3 protein: CASSFAVGSSYEQYF
CDR3 DNA: TGTGCCAGCAGCTTCGCAGTGGGGAGCTCCTACGAGCAGTACTTC

clone size: -
CDR3 length: 13
V gene: TRBV6-5
D gene: -
J gene: TRBJ1-2
CDR3 protein: CASSYESGSGYTF
CDR3 DNA: TGTGCCAGCAGTTACGAGTCAGGGAGCGGCTACACCTTC

clone size: -
CDR3 length: 12
V gene: TRBV28
D gene: TRBD1
J gene: TRBJ1-2
CDR3 protein: CASGLRTGDYTF
CDR3 DNA: TGTGCCAGCGGCCTCCGGACAGGGGACTACACCTTC

clone size: -
CDR3 length: 13
V gene: TRBV18
D gene: -
J gene: TRBJ2-7
CDR3 protein: CASSPRQDYEQYF
CDR3 DNA: TGTGCCAGCTCACCAAGGCAGGATTACGAGCAGTACTTC

clone size: -
CDR3 length: 15
V gene: TRBV4-1
D gene: -
J gene: TRBJ1-5
CDR3 protein: CASSQALKSNQPQHF
CDR3 DNA: TGCGCCAGCAGCCAAGCTCTTAAAAGCAATCAGCCCCAGCATTTT

clone size: once
CDR3 length: 16
V gene: TRBV7-9
D gene: TRBD2
J gene: TRBJ2-5
CDR3 protein: CASSSVGTSGLETQYF
CDR3 DNA: TGTGCCAGCAGTTCAGTCGGGACTAGCGGGTTGGAGACCCAGTACTTC

clone size: -
CDR3 length: 13
V gene: TRBV19
D gene: -
J gene: TRBJ2-3
CDR3 protein: CASRSTGLDTQYF
CDR3 DNA: TGTGCCAGTCGGTCAACAGGATTAGATACGCAGTATTTT

clone size: -
CDR3 length: 13
V gene: TRBV2
D gene: -
J gene: TRBJ2-1
CDR3 protein: CASSALATNEQFF
CDR3 DNA: TGTGCCAGCAGTGCGCTAGCGACGAATGAGCAGTTCTTC

clone size: few
CDR3 length: 15
V gene: TRBV5-1
D gene: -
J gene: TRBJ1-1
CDR3 protein: CASNPSRGGTTEAFF
CDR3 DNA: TGCGCCAGCAACCCATCACGAGGGGGGACCACTGAAGCTTTCTTT

clone size: -
CDR3 length: 13
V gene: TRBV6-1
D gene: -
J gene: TRBJ2-2
CDR3 protein: CAGGTSAIGELFF
CDR3 DNA: TGTGCCGGGGGGACGTCGGCCATCGGGGAGCTGTTTTTT

clone size: -
CDR3 length: 14
V gene: TRBV5-3
D gene: -
J gene: TRBJ1-2
CDR3 protein: CARITGGLSYGYTF
CDR3 DNA: TGTGCCAGAATTACCGGGGGGCTGAGCTATGGCTACACCTTC

clone size: -
CDR3 length: 15
V gene: TRBV2
D gene: -
J gene: TRBJ2-3
CDR3 protein: CASKSRSGDTDTQYF
CDR3 DNA: TGTGCCAGTAAAAGTCGGTCGGGTGACACAGATACGCAGTATTTT

clone size: -
CDR3 length: 14
V gene: TRBV5-5
D gene: -
J gene: TRBJ1-1
CDR3 protein: CASSLERGGTEAFF
CDR3 DNA: TGTGCCAGCAGCTTGGAAAGAGGAGGCACTGAAGCTTTCTTT

clone size: -
CDR3 length: 13
V gene: TRBV5-1
D gene: -
J gene: TRBJ2-7
CDR3 protein: CASSLGGFYEQYF
CDR3 DNA: TGCGCCAGCAGCTTAGGGGGTTTCTACGAGCAGTACTTC

clone size: -
CDR3 length: 14
V gene: TRBV7-8
D gene: -
J gene: TRBJ2-5
CDR3 protein: CASSLIQGQETQYF
CDR3 DNA: TGTGCCAGCAGCTTAATCCAGGGGCAAGAGACCCAGTACTTC

clone size: -
CDR3 length: 14
V gene: TRBV10-3
D gene: -
J gene: TRBJ1-5
CDR3 protein: CAISDSDSNQPQHF
CDR3 DNA: TGTGCCATCAGTGACTCCGATAGCAATCAGCCCCAGCATTTT

clone size: -
CDR3 length: 13
V gene: TRBV27
D gene: -
J gene: TRBJ1-1
CDR3 protein: CASRPHMNTEAFF
CDR3 DNA: TGTGCCAGCAGACCGCATATGAACACTGAAGCTTTCTTT